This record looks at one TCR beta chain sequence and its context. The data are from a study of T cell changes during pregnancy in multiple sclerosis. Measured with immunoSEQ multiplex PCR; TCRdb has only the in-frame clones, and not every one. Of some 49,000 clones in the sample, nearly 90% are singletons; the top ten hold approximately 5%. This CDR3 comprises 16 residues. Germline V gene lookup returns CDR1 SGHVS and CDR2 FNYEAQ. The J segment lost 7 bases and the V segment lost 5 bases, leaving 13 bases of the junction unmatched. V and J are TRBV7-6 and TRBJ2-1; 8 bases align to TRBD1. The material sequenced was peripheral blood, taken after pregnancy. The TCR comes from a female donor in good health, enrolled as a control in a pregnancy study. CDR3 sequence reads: CASSVQGQGARNEQFF. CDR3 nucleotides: TGTGCCAGCAGCGTACAGGGGCAGGGGGCTAGAAATGAGCAGTTCTTC.